This TCR beta chain was observed in a study of blood T cells in healthy people across ages. This CDR3 spans 14 amino acids. The germline V gene encodes CDR1 DFQATT and CDR2 SNEGSKA (reference sequence). As to this clonotype: A single base separates this from a much larger clone, so it may be a read error.

Next came a second PCR, run for about 7 to 12 cycles, which used a sample-barcoded 5' primer along with a J-beta primer mix. From the 5' RACE reads, TCRdb called clonotypes with MiXCR, one entry per CDR3 protein. The data hold around 690,000 distinct CDR3 sequences, with 58% observed a single time. The TCR originated in a man in his fifties or sixties in good health. J is TRBJ2-1 and V is TRBV20-1, with D possibly matching TRBD2 (6 bases). The sample comprised blood. CDR3 DNA sequence: TGCTGTGCTAGAGAGGCGGGGACCCACAATGAGCAGTTCTTC. Translated, it gives CCAREAGTHNEQFF.